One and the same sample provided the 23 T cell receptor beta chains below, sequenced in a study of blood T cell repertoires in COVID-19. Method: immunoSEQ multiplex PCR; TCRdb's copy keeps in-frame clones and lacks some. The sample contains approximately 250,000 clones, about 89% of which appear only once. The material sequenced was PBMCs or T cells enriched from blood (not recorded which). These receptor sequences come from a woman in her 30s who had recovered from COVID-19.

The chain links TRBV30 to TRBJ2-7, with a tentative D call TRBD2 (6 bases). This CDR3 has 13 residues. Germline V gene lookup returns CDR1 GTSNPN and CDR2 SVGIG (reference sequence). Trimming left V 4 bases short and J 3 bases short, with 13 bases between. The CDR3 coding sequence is TGTGCCTGGAACCCTAGCGACCTCTACGAGCAGTACTTC. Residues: CAWNPSDLYEQYF.

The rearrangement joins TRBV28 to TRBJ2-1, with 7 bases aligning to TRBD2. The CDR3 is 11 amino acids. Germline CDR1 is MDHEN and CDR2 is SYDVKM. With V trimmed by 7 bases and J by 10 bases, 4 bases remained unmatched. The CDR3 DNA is TGTGCCAGCATCATTAGCGGGGAGCAGTTCTTC. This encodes CASIISGEQFF.

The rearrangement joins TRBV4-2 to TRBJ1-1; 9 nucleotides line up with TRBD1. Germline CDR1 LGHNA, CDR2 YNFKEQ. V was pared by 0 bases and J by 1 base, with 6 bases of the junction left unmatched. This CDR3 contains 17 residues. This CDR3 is CASSQETPGQGNTEAFF. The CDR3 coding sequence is TGTGCCAGCAGCCAAGAGACCCCGGGACAGGGGAACACTGAAGCTTTCTTT.

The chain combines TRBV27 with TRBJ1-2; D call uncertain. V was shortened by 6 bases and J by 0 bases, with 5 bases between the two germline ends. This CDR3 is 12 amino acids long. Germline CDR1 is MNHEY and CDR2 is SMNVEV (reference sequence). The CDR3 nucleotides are TGTGCCAGCAGGGGAGCTAACTATGGCTACACCTTC. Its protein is CASRGANYGYTF.

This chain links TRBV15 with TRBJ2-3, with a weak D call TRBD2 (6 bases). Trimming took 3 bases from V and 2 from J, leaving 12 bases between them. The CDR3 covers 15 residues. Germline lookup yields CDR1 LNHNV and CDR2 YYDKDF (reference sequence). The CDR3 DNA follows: TGTGCCACCAGCAGGAGGCGGGGTGTCACAGATACGCAGTATTTT. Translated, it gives CATSRRRGVTDTQYF.

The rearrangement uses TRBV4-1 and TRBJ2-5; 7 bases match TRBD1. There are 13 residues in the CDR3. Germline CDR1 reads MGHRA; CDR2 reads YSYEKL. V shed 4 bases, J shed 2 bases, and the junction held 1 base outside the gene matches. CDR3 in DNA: TGCGCCAGCAGCCTGGGACAGCAAGAGACCCAGTACTTC. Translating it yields CASSLGQQETQYF.

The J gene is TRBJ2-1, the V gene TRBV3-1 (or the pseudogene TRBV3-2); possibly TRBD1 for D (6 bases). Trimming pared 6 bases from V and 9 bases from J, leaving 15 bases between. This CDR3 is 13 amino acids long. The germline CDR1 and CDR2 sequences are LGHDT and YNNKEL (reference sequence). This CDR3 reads CASRPLQGGEQFF. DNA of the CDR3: TGTGCCAGCAGACCCCTTCAAGGGGGTGAGCAGTTCTTC.

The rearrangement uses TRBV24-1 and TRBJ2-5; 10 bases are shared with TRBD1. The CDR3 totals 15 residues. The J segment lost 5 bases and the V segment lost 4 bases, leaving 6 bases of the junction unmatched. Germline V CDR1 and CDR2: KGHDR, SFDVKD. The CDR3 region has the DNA TGTGCCACCAGTGACCGGGACAGGGGTAGGGAGACCCAGTACTTC. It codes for CATSDRDRGRETQYF.

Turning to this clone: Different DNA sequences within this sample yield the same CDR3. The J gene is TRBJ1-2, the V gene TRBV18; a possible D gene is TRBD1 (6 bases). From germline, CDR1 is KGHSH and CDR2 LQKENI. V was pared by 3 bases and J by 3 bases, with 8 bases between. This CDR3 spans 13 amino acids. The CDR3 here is CASSPGQDYGYTF. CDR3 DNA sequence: TGTGCCAGCTCACCGGGACAAGACTATGGCTACACCTTC.

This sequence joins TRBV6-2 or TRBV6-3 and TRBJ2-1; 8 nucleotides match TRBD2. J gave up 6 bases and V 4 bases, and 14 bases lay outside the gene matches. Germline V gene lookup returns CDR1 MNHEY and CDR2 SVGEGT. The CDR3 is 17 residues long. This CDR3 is CASSSFFTSGRSNEQFF. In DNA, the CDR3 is TGTGCCAGCAGTTCCTTCTTCACTAGCGGCCGTTCCAATGAGCAGTTCTTC.

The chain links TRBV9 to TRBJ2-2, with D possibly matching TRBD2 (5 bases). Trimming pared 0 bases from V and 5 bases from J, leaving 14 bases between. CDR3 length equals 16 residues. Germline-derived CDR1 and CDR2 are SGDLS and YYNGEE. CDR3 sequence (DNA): TGTGCCAGCAGCGTAGCGCGGACGAGAGGGACCGGGGAGCTGTTTTTT. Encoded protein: CASSVARTRGTGELFF.

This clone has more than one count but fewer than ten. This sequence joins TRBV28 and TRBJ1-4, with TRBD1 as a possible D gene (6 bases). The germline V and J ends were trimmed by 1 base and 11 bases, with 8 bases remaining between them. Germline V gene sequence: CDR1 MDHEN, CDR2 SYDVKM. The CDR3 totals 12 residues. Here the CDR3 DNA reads TGTGCCAGCAGTTTATTAAGGGGGAAACTGTTTTTT. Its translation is CASSLLRGKLFF.

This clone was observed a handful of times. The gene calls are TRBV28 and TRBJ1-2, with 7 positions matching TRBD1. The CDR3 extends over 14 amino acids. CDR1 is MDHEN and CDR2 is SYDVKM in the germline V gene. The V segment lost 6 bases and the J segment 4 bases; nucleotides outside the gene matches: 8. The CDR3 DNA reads TGTGCCAGCAGAGCTTACAGGGGCGGCTATGGCTACACCTTC. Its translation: CASRAYRGGYGYTF.

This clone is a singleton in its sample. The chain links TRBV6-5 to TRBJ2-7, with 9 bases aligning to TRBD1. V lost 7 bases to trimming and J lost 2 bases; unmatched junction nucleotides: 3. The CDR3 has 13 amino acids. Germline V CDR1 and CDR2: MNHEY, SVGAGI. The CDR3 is CASKGQGTYEQYF. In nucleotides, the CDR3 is TGTGCCAGCAAGGGACAGGGCACCTACGAGCAGTACTTC.

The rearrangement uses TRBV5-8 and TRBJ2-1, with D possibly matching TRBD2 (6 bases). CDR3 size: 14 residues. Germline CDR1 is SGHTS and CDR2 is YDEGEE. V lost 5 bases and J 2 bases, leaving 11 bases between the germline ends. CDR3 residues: CASSREMAYNEQFF. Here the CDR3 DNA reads TGTGCCAGCAGTCGGGAGATGGCCTACAATGAGCAGTTCTTC.

The CDR3 region is CASSQVWRAPEAFF. The CDR3, as DNA: TGTGCCAGCAGCCAAGTATGGAGGGCGCCTGAAGCTTTCTTT. The genes are TRBV4-2 and TRBJ1-1; D is unresolved. Per germline, CDR1 LGHNA and CDR2 YNFKEQ. The CDR3 loop spans 14 amino acids. Trimming cost V 1 base and J 6 bases, with 12 bases left between them.

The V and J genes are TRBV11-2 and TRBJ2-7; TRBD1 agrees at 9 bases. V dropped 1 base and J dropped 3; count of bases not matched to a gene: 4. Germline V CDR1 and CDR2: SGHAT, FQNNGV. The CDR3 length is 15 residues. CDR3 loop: CASSLADRGSYEQYF. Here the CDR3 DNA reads TGTGCCAGCAGCTTAGCGGACAGGGGTAGCTACGAGCAGTACTTC.

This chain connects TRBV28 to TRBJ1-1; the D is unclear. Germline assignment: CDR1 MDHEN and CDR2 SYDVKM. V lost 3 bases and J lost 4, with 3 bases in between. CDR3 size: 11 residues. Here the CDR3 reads CASSLSTEAFF. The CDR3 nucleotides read TGTGCCAGCAGTTTGAGCACTGAAGCTTTCTTT. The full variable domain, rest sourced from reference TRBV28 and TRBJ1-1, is DVKVTQSSRYLVKRTGEKVFLECVQDMDHENMFWYRQDPGLGLRLIYFSYDVKMKEKGDIPEGYSVSREKKERFSLILESASTNQTSMYLCASSLSTEAFFGQGTRLTVV.

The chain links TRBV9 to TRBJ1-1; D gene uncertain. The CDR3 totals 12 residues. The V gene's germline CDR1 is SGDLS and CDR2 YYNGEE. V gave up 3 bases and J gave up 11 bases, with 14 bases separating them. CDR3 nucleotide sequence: TGTGCCAGCAGCGCGGGAGACGGAATGGCTTTCTTT. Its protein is CASSAGDGMAFF.

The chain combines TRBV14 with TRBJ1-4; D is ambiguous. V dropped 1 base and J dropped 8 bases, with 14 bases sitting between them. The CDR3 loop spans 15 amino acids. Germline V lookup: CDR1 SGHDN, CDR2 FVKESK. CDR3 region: CASSQVNSLREKLFF. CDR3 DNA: TGTGCCAGCAGCCAAGTAAACAGCCTCCGGGAAAAACTGTTTTTT.

In DNA form, the CDR3 reads TGTGCCAGCAGCTTAGCGGGCGGGCGTACCACTGAAGCTTTCTTT. It codes for CASSLAGGRTTEAFF. The chain is built from TRBV11-1 and TRBJ1-1; D gene uncertain. The CDR3 is 15 residues long. The V gene's germline CDR1 is SGHAT and CDR2 FQDESV (reference sequence). Trimming took off 0 bases at V and 4 bases at J, with 12 bases between the two ends.

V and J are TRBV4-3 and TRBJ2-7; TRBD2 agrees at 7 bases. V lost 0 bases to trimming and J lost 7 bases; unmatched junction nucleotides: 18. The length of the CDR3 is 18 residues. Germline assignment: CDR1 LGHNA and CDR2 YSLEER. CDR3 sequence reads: CASSQESPPGAGEREQYF. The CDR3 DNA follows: TGCGCCAGCAGCCAAGAATCTCCCCCCGGGGCGGGAGAGCGGGAGCAGTACTTC.

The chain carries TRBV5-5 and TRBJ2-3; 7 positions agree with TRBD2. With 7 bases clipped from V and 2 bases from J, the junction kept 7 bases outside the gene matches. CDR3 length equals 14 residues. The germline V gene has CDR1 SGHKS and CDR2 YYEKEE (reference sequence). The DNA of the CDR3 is TGTGCCAGCGGGCAGCGGGGTAACACAGATACGCAGTATTTT. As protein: CASGQRGNTDTQYF.